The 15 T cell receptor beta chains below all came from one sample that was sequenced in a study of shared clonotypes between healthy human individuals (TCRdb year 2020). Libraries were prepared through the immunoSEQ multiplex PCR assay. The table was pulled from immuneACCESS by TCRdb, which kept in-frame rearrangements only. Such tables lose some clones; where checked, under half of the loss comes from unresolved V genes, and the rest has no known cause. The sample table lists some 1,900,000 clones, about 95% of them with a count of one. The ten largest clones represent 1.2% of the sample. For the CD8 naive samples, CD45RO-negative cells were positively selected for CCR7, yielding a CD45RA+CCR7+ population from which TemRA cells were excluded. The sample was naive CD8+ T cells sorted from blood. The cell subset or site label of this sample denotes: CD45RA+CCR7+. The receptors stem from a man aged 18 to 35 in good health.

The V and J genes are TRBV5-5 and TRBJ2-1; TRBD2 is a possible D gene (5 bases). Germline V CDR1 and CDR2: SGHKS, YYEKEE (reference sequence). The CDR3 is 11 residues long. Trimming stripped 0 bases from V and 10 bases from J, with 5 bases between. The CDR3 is CASSLGREQFF. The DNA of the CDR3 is TGTGCCAGCAGCTTGGGGAGGGAGCAGTTCTTC.

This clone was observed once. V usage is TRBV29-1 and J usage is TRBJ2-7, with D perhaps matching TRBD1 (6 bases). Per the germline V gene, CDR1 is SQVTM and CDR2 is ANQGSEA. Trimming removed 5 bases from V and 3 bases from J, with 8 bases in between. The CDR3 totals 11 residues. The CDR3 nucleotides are TGCAGCGTTTCAGGGGTCTACGAGCAGTACTTC. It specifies CSVSGVYEQYF.

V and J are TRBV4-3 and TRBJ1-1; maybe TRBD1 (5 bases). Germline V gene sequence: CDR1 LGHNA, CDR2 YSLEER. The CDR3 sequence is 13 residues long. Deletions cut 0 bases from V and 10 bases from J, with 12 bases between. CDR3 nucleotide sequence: TGCGCCAGCAGCCAAGATCTAGGCGGGGGAGCTTTCTTT. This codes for CASSQDLGGGAFF.

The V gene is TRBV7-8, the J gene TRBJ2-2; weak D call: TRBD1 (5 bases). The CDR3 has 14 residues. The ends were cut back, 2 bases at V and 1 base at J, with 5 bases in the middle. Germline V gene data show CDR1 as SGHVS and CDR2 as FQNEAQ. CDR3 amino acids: CASSLRGNTGELFF. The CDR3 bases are TGTGCCAGCAGCTTAAGGGGGAACACCGGGGAGCTGTTTTTT.

The CDR3 reads CASSNLYNEQFF. The CDR3 DNA reads as TGTGCCAGCAGTAACTTGTACAATGAGCAGTTCTTC. The V call is TRBV28, the J call TRBJ2-1; D call uncertain. V shed 5 bases and J shed 4 bases, with 6 bases lying between them. Looked up from germline, CDR1 is MDHEN and CDR2 is SYDVKM. This CDR3 region has 12 residues. The whole variable domain, remainder taken from reference TRBV28 and TRBJ2-1, is DVKVTQSSRYLVKRTGEKVFLECVQDMDHENMFWYRQDPGLGLRLIYFSYDVKMKEKGDIPEGYSVSREKKERFSLILESASTNQTSMYLCASSNLYNEQFFGPGTRLTVL.

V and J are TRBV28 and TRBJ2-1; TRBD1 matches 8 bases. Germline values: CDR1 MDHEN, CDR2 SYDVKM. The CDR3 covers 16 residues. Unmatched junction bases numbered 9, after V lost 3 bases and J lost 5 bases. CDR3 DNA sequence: TGTGCCAGCAGTTTCGTCCCGGACAGGGTAGACAATGAGCAGTTCTTC. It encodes CASSFVPDRVDNEQFF.

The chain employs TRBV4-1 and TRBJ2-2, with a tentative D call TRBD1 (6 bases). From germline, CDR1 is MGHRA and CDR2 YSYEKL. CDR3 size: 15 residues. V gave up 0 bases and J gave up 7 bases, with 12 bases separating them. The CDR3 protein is CASSQEGGRDGELFF. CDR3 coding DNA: TGCGCCAGCAGCCAAGAAGGGGGACGGGACGGGGAGCTGTTTTTT.

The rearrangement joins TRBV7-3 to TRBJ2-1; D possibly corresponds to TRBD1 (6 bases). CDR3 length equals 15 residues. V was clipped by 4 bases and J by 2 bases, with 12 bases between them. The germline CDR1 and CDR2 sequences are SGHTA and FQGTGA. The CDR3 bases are TGTGCCAGCAGCTGGAGCACAGGGCCCTACAATGAGCAGTTCTTC. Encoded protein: CASSWSTGPYNEQFF.

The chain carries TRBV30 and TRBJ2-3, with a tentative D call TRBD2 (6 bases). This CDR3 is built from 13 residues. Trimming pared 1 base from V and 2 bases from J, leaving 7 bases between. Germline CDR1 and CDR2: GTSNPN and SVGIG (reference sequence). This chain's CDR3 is CAWSGRDTDTQYF. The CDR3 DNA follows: TGTGCCTGGAGTGGGCGGGACACAGATACGCAGTATTTT.

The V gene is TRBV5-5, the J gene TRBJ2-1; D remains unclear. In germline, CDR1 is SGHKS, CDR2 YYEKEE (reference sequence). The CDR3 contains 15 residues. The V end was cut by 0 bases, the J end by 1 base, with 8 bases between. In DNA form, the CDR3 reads TGTGCCAGCAGCTTGGTAAGGGCGTCCTACAATGAGCAGTTCTTC. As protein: CASSLVRASYNEQFF. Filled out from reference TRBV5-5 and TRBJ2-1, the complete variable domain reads DAGVTQSPTHLIKTRGQQVTLRCSPISGHKSVSWYQQVLGQGPQFIFQYYEKEERGRGNFPDRFSARQFPNYSSELNVNALLLGDSALYLCASSLVRASYNEQFFGPGTRLTVL.

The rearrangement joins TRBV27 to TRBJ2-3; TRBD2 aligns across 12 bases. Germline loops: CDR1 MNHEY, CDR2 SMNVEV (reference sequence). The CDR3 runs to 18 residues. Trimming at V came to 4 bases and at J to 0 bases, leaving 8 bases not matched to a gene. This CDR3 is CASSSRTSGAPSTDTQYF. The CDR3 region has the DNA TGTGCCAGCAGTTCAAGGACTAGCGGGGCACCTAGCACAGATACGCAGTATTTT.

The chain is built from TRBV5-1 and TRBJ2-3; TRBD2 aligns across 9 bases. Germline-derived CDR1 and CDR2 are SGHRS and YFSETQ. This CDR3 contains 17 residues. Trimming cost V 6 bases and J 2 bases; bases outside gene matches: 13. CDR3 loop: CASTQRSSGGLTDTQYF. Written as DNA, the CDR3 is TGCGCCAGCACCCAAAGAAGTAGCGGGGGCCTCACAGATACGCAGTATTTT.

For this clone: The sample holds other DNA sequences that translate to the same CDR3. The CDR3 loop reads CASSSGLAPETQYF. CDR3 DNA sequence: TGTGCCAGCAGCTCCGGACTAGCTCCAGAGACCCAGTACTTC. V and J are TRBV7-9 and TRBJ2-5, with TRBD2 matching 8 bases. The germline gives CDR1 SEHNR, CDR2 FQNEAQ (reference sequence). Trimming took 4 bases from V and 4 from J; bases not matched to a gene: 5. CDR3 length equals 14 residues.

CDR3 nucleotides: TGTGCCAGCAGAGAATTTGGTGGGGGGACTGAAGCTTTCTTT. The encoded protein is CASREFGGGTEAFF. The J gene is TRBJ1-1, the V gene TRBV6-5, with D possibly matching TRBD1 (5 bases). This CDR3 has 14 residues. With 6 bases removed from V and 5 bases from J, the gap between germline ends came to 16 bases. The V gene's germline CDR1 is MNHEY and CDR2 SVGAGI.

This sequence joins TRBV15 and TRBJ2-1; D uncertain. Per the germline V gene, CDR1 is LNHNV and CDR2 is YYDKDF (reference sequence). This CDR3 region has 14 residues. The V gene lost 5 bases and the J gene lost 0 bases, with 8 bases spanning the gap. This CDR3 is CATSGPVSYNEQFF. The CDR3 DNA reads TGTGCCACCAGCGGCCCGGTCTCCTACAATGAGCAGTTCTTC.